These T cell receptor beta chains were read from a single sample in a study of beta chain features in type 1 diabetes. Data came from immunoSEQ multiplex PCR; TCRdb stores just in-frame clones and leaves some out. The sample lists roughly 500,000 clones, 9.5% to 12% occurring once. Sequenced material: naive CD4+ T cells from blood. Receptor source: a young woman in good health. Each CDR3 is given with its conserved first and last residue. The order of the fields is CDR3 length, J gene, clone size, D gene, V gene, CDR3 DNA, CDR3 protein. The D gene is left open where the match is weak. Size is stated for part of the rows, as once, few or many counts, or as a class when the clone is expanded.

cdr3_length: 13
j_call: TRBJ2-1
clone_size: few
d_call: TRBD2
v_call: TRBV18
cdr3_nt: TGTGCCAGCTCACCACCGTCGGGGGGGGAGCAGTTCTTC
cdr3_aa: CASSPPSGGEQFF

cdr3_length: 16
j_call: TRBJ2-7
clone_size: few
d_call: NA
v_call: TRBV7-9
cdr3_nt: TGTGCCAGCAGCCTCAGGACCGGGGAAACGCTCTACGAGCAGTACTTC
cdr3_aa: CASSLRTGETLYEQYF

cdr3_length: 13
j_call: TRBJ1-1
clone_size: NA
d_call: TRBD1
v_call: TRBV19
cdr3_nt: TGTGCCAGTAGTATAGTCCGGACAGGTGAAGCTTTCTTT
cdr3_aa: CASSIVRTGEAFF

cdr3_length: 13
j_call: TRBJ1-2
clone_size: NA
d_call: NA
v_call: TRBV7-2
cdr3_nt: TGTGCCAGCAGCTTAGACAGGGACTATGGCTACACCTTC
cdr3_aa: CASSLDRDYGYTF

cdr3_length: 14
j_call: TRBJ1-1
clone_size: few
d_call: NA
v_call: TRBV11-3
cdr3_nt: TGTGCCAGCAGCTTACCCCGACGGAACACTGAAGCTTTCTTT
cdr3_aa: CASSLPRRNTEAFF

cdr3_length: 14
j_call: TRBJ2-5
clone_size: few
d_call: TRBD2
v_call: TRBV2
cdr3_nt: TGTGCCAGCAGTCGCGGGACTAGCGTGGAGACCCAGTACTTC
cdr3_aa: CASSRGTSVETQYF

cdr3_length: 15
j_call: TRBJ2-4
clone_size: NA
d_call: NA
v_call: TRBV6-6
cdr3_nt: TGTGCCAGCAGTCCTACGGGCATCCAAGGGCACATTCAGTACTTC
cdr3_aa: CASSPTGIQGHIQYF

cdr3_length: 13
j_call: TRBJ1-1
clone_size: few
d_call: NA
v_call: TRBV28
cdr3_nt: TGTGCCAGCAGTCCAACAGATAACACTGAAGCTTTCTTT
cdr3_aa: CASSPTDNTEAFF

cdr3_length: 11
j_call: TRBJ2-3
clone_size: NA
d_call: TRBD2
v_call: TRBV6-5
cdr3_nt: TGTGCCAGCAATCTCGGGGGGGCGCAGTATTTT
cdr3_aa: CASNLGGAQYF

cdr3_length: 14
j_call: TRBJ2-1
clone_size: NA
d_call: NA
v_call: TRBV12-5
cdr3_nt: TGTGCTAGTGTCTTTGAACTCACGATCAATGAGCAGTTCTTC
cdr3_aa: CASVFELTINEQFF

cdr3_length: 16
j_call: TRBJ2-7
clone_size: NA
d_call: TRBD2
v_call: TRBV5-1
cdr3_nt: TGCGCCAGCAGCTTGGTTGTACTAGCGGGAGGCGGCGAGCAGTACTTC
cdr3_aa: CASSLVVLAGGGEQYF

cdr3_length: 11
j_call: TRBJ1-2
clone_size: few
d_call: NA
v_call: TRBV29-1
cdr3_nt: TGCAGCGTTGAATCGCAGGGAGGCTACACCTTC
cdr3_aa: CSVESQGGYTF

cdr3_length: 13
j_call: TRBJ2-2
clone_size: NA
d_call: NA
v_call: TRBV2
cdr3_nt: TGTGCCAGCACATGGGCGAGCACCGGGGAGCTGTTTTTT
cdr3_aa: CASTWASTGELFF

cdr3_length: 15
j_call: TRBJ1-5
clone_size: NA
d_call: NA
v_call: TRBV2
cdr3_nt: TGTGCCAGCAGTGAGACGGGGCATAACAATCAGCCCCAGCATTTT
cdr3_aa: CASSETGHNNQPQHF

cdr3_length: 12
j_call: TRBJ1-5
clone_size: few
d_call: NA
v_call: TRBV14
cdr3_nt: TGTGCCAGCAGCCGAGGAAATCAGCCCCAGCATTTT
cdr3_aa: CASSRGNQPQHF

cdr3_length: 16
j_call: TRBJ2-1
clone_size: NA
d_call: NA
v_call: TRBV4-3
cdr3_nt: TGCGCCAGCAGCCAAGAGAGAAGAACCTCCTACAATGAGCAGTTCTTC
cdr3_aa: CASSQERRTSYNEQFF

cdr3_length: 18
j_call: TRBJ2-6
clone_size: NA
d_call: NA
v_call: TRBV7-3
cdr3_nt: TGTGCCAGCAGCAGACGCGGACAGTCTAACTCTGGGGCCAACGTCCTGACTTTC
cdr3_aa: CASSRRGQSNSGANVLTF

cdr3_length: 11
j_call: TRBJ2-4
clone_size: NA
d_call: NA
v_call: TRBV29-1
cdr3_nt: TGCAGCGTCCACACCGGGGGGACATTGGACTTC
cdr3_aa: CSVHTGGTLDF

cdr3_length: 15
j_call: TRBJ1-5
clone_size: NA
d_call: NA
v_call: TRBV15
cdr3_nt: TGTGCCACCAGCGCGTCGACAGGCATTAATCAGCCCCAGCATTTT
cdr3_aa: CATSASTGINQPQHF

cdr3_length: 14
j_call: TRBJ1-1
clone_size: few
d_call: NA
v_call: TRBV7-9
cdr3_nt: TGTGCCAGCAGCCCCGACCTTATGAACACTGAAGCTTTCTTT
cdr3_aa: CASSPDLMNTEAFF

cdr3_length: 16
j_call: TRBJ2-3
clone_size: few
d_call: TRBD2
v_call: TRBV11-1
cdr3_nt: TGTGCCAGCAGCTTAGAGTCGCGGGGGACTTTGGGTACGCAGTATTTT
cdr3_aa: CASSLESRGTLGTQYF

cdr3_length: 13
j_call: TRBJ2-1
clone_size: NA
d_call: TRBD2
v_call: TRBV7-2
cdr3_nt: TGTGCCAGCAGCTCGGGACTAGACACTGAGCAGTTCTTC
cdr3_aa: CASSSGLDTEQFF

cdr3_length: 13
j_call: TRBJ2-5
clone_size: few
d_call: NA
v_call: TRBV7-9
cdr3_nt: TGTGCCAGCAGGTGGGGGGCGGAAGAGACCCAGTACTTC
cdr3_aa: CASRWGAEETQYF

cdr3_length: 14
j_call: TRBJ2-1
clone_size: NA
d_call: NA
v_call: TRBV5-1
cdr3_nt: TGCGCCAGCAGCCTGGGGCAGGGCCCCAATGAGCAGTTCTTC
cdr3_aa: CASSLGQGPNEQFF

cdr3_length: 13
j_call: TRBJ1-2
clone_size: NA
d_call: NA
v_call: TRBV4-1
cdr3_nt: TGCGCCAGCAGCCAGATATTGAGCTATGGCTACACCTTC
cdr3_aa: CASSQILSYGYTF

cdr3_length: 16
j_call: TRBJ2-1
clone_size: NA
d_call: NA
v_call: TRBV5-1
cdr3_nt: TGCGCCAGCAGCTTGGCCGGGGCGGTCTCCTACAATGAGCAGTTCTTC
cdr3_aa: CASSLAGAVSYNEQFF

cdr3_length: 15
j_call: TRBJ2-2
clone_size: few
d_call: NA
v_call: TRBV15
cdr3_nt: TGTGCCACCAGCAGAGTACCCCGCGGGAAGGGGGAGCTGTTTTTT
cdr3_aa: CATSRVPRGKGELFF

cdr3_length: 16
j_call: TRBJ2-7
clone_size: few
d_call: NA
v_call: TRBV7-2
cdr3_nt: TGTGCCAGCAGTTCCCCAAGTCGGGCAGACAGCTACGAGCAGTACTTC
cdr3_aa: CASSSPSRADSYEQYF

cdr3_length: 14
j_call: TRBJ2-3
clone_size: NA
d_call: NA
v_call: TRBV9
cdr3_nt: TGTGCCAGCAGCCCTACCTCGTACACAGATACGCAGTATTTT
cdr3_aa: CASSPTSYTDTQYF

cdr3_length: 14
j_call: TRBJ2-2
clone_size: few
d_call: NA
v_call: TRBV19
cdr3_nt: TGTGCCAGCAGAAGGACAGAAGACACCGGGGAGCTGTTTTTT
cdr3_aa: CASRRTEDTGELFF

cdr3_length: 11
j_call: TRBJ1-2
clone_size: NA
d_call: NA
v_call: TRBV20-1
cdr3_nt: TGCAGTGCTAAACAGGATTCTGGCTACACCTTC
cdr3_aa: CSAKQDSGYTF

cdr3_length: 17
j_call: TRBJ2-3
clone_size: few
d_call: NA
v_call: TRBV4-1
cdr3_nt: TGCGCCAGCAGCCAACCAACAGGGTGGGGTAGCACAGATACGCAGTATTTT
cdr3_aa: CASSQPTGWGSTDTQYF

cdr3_length: 11
j_call: TRBJ2-5
clone_size: few
d_call: NA
v_call: TRBV10-3
cdr3_nt: TGTGCCATCAGCAGGGGAGAGACCCAGTACTTC
cdr3_aa: CAISRGETQYF

cdr3_length: 11
j_call: TRBJ1-2
clone_size: NA
d_call: NA
v_call: TRBV11-1
cdr3_nt: TGTGCCAGCGGACGCGCGAAGGAATACACCTTC
cdr3_aa: CASGRAKEYTF

cdr3_length: 10
j_call: TRBJ2-5
clone_size: many
d_call: NA
v_call: TRBV29-1
cdr3_nt: TGCAGCGTCTACATGGAGACCCAGTACTTC
cdr3_aa: CSVYMETQYF

cdr3_length: 16
j_call: TRBJ2-1
clone_size: few
d_call: TRBD1
v_call: TRBV7-6
cdr3_nt: TGTGCCAGCAGCCGATCCCGGGACAGGGTATACAATGAGCAGTTCTTC
cdr3_aa: CASSRSRDRVYNEQFF

cdr3_length: 13
j_call: TRBJ2-5
clone_size: few
d_call: NA
v_call: TRBV5-4
cdr3_nt: TGTGCCAGCAGCTCAAACAGGGAGGAGACCCAGTACTTC
cdr3_aa: CASSSNREETQYF

cdr3_length: 13
j_call: TRBJ2-3
clone_size: NA
d_call: NA
v_call: TRBV29-1
cdr3_nt: TGCAGCTACCCGAGGGGGGTCACAGATACGCAGTATTTT
cdr3_aa: CSYPRGVTDTQYF

cdr3_length: 16
j_call: TRBJ2-1
clone_size: few
d_call: NA
v_call: TRBV5-4
cdr3_nt: TGTGCCAGCAGCTTCCCGGGACTCAGCTCCTACAATGAGCAGTTCTTC
cdr3_aa: CASSFPGLSSYNEQFF

cdr3_length: 13
j_call: TRBJ2-3
clone_size: few
d_call: NA
v_call: TRBV25-1
cdr3_nt: TGTGCCAGCAGTGAATGGGGCGGGTCAGATCAGTATTTT
cdr3_aa: CASSEWGGSDQYF

cdr3_length: 14
j_call: TRBJ2-1
clone_size: few
d_call: NA
v_call: TRBV7-2
cdr3_nt: TGTGCCAGCAGCTTAGAAAACCCCCACAATGAGCAGTTCTTC
cdr3_aa: CASSLENPHNEQFF

cdr3_length: 17
j_call: TRBJ2-3
clone_size: few
d_call: NA
v_call: TRBV7-9
cdr3_nt: TGTGCCAGCAGCTCCCCTGGATGGTCGAAGAACACAGATACGCAGTATTTT
cdr3_aa: CASSSPGWSKNTDTQYF

cdr3_length: 15
j_call: TRBJ1-5
clone_size: NA
d_call: NA
v_call: TRBV7-2
cdr3_nt: TGTGCCAGCAGCTTTGCGCAGGGTTGGAATCAGCCCCAGCATTTT
cdr3_aa: CASSFAQGWNQPQHF

cdr3_length: 15
j_call: TRBJ2-2
clone_size: NA
d_call: NA
v_call: TRBV7-9
cdr3_nt: TGTGCCAGCAGCGGAGGACAGTGGAACACCGGGGAGCTGTTTTTT
cdr3_aa: CASSGGQWNTGELFF

cdr3_length: 15
j_call: TRBJ2-1
clone_size: NA
d_call: TRBD2
v_call: TRBV11-2
cdr3_nt: TGTGCCAGCAGCTTCCCCCGACTAGCAGGTAATGAGCAGTTCTTC
cdr3_aa: CASSFPRLAGNEQFF

cdr3_length: 12
j_call: TRBJ2-1
clone_size: NA
d_call: NA
v_call: TRBV18
cdr3_nt: TGTGCCAGCTCGGGCTCCTACAATGAGCAGTTCTTC
cdr3_aa: CASSGSYNEQFF

cdr3_length: 17
j_call: TRBJ2-4
clone_size: few
d_call: NA
v_call: TRBV7-9
cdr3_nt: TGTGCCAGCAGCTTAGCTGTCAAACCTGGGGCCAAAAACATTCAGTACTTC
cdr3_aa: CASSLAVKPGAKNIQYF

cdr3_length: 14
j_call: TRBJ2-7
clone_size: few
d_call: TRBD1
v_call: TRBV6-5
cdr3_nt: TGTGCCAGTTCCAGGGGGACCACGGGATACGAGCAGTACTTC
cdr3_aa: CASSRGTTGYEQYF